The 4 T cell receptor beta chains in this list originate from one sample, sequenced in a study of blood T cell repertoires in COVID-19. Clones were sequenced by immunoSEQ multiplex PCR, and TCRdb holds only the in-frame ones, with some missing. The sample has roughly 150,000 clones; approximately 85% are singletons. Material for sequencing was peripheral blood. The receptors shown here come from an elderly woman with COVID-19, enrolled during active disease.

This rearrangement joins TRBV5-1 to TRBJ2-7, with TRBD2 matching 8 bases. Looked up from germline, CDR1 is SGHRS and CDR2 is YFSETQ. V was clipped by 5 bases and J by 0 bases; unmatched bases: 7. CDR3 size: 15 residues. In DNA form, the CDR3 reads TGCGCCAGCAGGCCTTCTAGCGGGTTCTCCTACGAGCAGTACTTC. Its translation is CASRPSSGFSYEQYF.

The V gene is TRBV10-3, the J gene TRBJ1-1; no clear D gene. Germline-derived CDR1 and CDR2 are ENHRY and SYGVKD. This CDR3 comprises 12 residues. The V gene lost 5 bases and the J gene lost 2 bases, with 6 bases spanning the gap. For the CDR3, the DNA is TGTGCCATCAGTCAGACTAACACTGAAGCTTTCTTT. Translated: CAISQTNTEAFF.

The chain carries TRBV12-3 or TRBV12-4 and TRBJ2-7; 7 nucleotides align to TRBD1. The CDR3 consists of 13 residues. V gave up 6 bases and J gave up 6 bases; unmatched junction bases: 8. The CDR3 loop is CASSLDRFREQYF. The CDR3 DNA sequence: TGTGCCAGCAGCTTGGACAGGTTTCGCGAGCAGTACTTC.

This rearrangement joins TRBV4-1 to TRBJ2-1; 7 positions match TRBD2. Germline V gene sequence: CDR1 MGHRA, CDR2 YSYEKL. J lost 6 bases, V lost 3 bases, and 17 bases had no gene match. The CDR3 is made up of 18 amino acids. The CDR3 is CASSQKGRGSGVINEQFF. Written as DNA, the CDR3 is TGCGCCAGCAGCCAGAAAGGACGAGGGAGCGGGGTAATCAATGAGCAGTTCTTC.